The 11 T cell receptor beta chains below were found in one sample sequenced in a study of siplizumab effects on memory and regulatory T cells. Sequencing used immunoSEQ multiplex PCR; TCRdb keeps in-frame clones, though not all of them. The sample lists about 87,000 clones, 75% to 90% occurring once. The sample was CD4+ T cells sorted from blood. Every receptor here comes from a human donor in good health.

V and J are TRBV6-6 and TRBJ1-5, with 10 bases identical to TRBD1. The CDR3 sequence is 15 residues long. Trimming removed 4 bases from V and 2 bases from J; junction bases left unmatched: 2. Germline V gives CDR1 MNHNY, CDR2 SVGAGI (reference sequence). The CDR3 nucleotides are TGTGCCAGCAGTTTAGGGACAGGGGGCAATCAGCCCCAGCATTTT. It specifies CASSLGTGGNQPQHF.

This clone was seen a single time. The rearrangement links TRBV19 to TRBJ2-1, with 7 nucleotides matching TRBD1. The CDR3 covers 15 residues. Trimming removed 6 bases from V and 5 bases from J; junction bases left unmatched: 10. Germline V gives CDR1 LNHDA, CDR2 SQIVND (reference sequence). This CDR3 reads CASSYTGDVNNEQFF. The CDR3 region has the DNA TGTGCCAGTAGCTATACAGGGGATGTCAACAATGAGCAGTTCTTC.

By share, this clone ranks as medium-sized. The chain links TRBV7-8 to TRBJ2-2; TRBD2 matches 9 bases. CDR3 length equals 19 residues. After removal of 5 bases from V and 3 bases from J, the junction contained 16 bases not matched to a gene. CDR1 is SGHVS, CDR2 FQNEAQ, per germline. The CDR3 bases are TGTGCCAGCAGCCCACATCGGCGGCTAGCGGGGAAGTACACCGGGGAGCTGTTTTTT. Protein product: CASSPHRRLAGKYTGELFF.

This clone was observed a single time. The chain recombines TRBV6-5 with TRBJ1-2; D remains ambiguous. Germline V gives CDR1 MNHEY, CDR2 SVGAGI. The V and J ends lost 7 bases and 8 bases respectively, with 20 bases between them. The CDR3 contains 14 residues. The CDR3 spells CASIGFPSTEGYTF. The CDR3 region has the DNA TGTGCCAGCATTGGCTTTCCGTCAACGGAGGGCTACACCTTC.

The chain uses TRBV7-9 and TRBJ2-2; D gene ambiguous. Germline loops: CDR1 SEHNR, CDR2 FQNEAQ (reference sequence). With 4 bases removed from V and 0 bases from J, the gap between germline ends came to 0 bases. This CDR3 comprises 12 residues. In DNA form, the CDR3 reads TGTGCCAGCAGCTCGAACACCGGGGAGCTGTTTTTT. The encoded protein is CASSSNTGELFF.

The genes are TRBV7-2 and TRBJ1-1, with D uncertain. The CDR3 is 14 residues long. From germline, CDR1 is SGHTA and CDR2 FQGNSA. V lost 5 bases, J lost 1 base, and 11 bases lay in between. The CDR3 DNA is TGTGCCAGCAGCCGTGGACGCAAGAACACTGAAGCTTTCTTT. Protein: CASSRGRKNTEAFF.

The rearrangement joins TRBV7-8 to TRBJ2-1; 8 nucleotides agree with TRBD1. CDR1 is SGHVS and CDR2 is FQNEAQ in the germline V gene. With V trimmed by 2 bases and J by 7 bases, 7 bases remained unmatched. This CDR3 has 15 amino acids. The CDR3 region is CASSLSGRGRNEQFF. Written as DNA, the CDR3 is TGTGCCAGCAGCTTATCCGGCAGGGGGCGGAATGAGCAGTTCTTC.

This chain connects TRBV7-2 to TRBJ2-7; 10 bases are a match to TRBD1. Germline V gene lookup returns CDR1 SGHTA and CDR2 FQGNSA. The length of the CDR3 is 14 residues. With V trimmed by 3 bases and J by 4 bases, 3 bases remained unmatched. The CDR3 nucleotides are TGTGCCAGCAGCTTTGGGACAGGGGTTTACGAGCAGTACTTC. Encoded protein: CASSFGTGVYEQYF. The whole variable domain, remainder taken from reference TRBV7-2 and TRBJ2-7, is GAGVSQSPSNKVTEKGKDVELRCDPISGHTALYWYRQSLGQGLEFLIYFQGNSAPDKSGLPSDRFSAERTGGSVSTLTIQRTQQEDSAVYLCASSFGTGVYEQYFGPGTRLTVT.

The chain combines TRBV9 with TRBJ2-3; D is uncertain. This CDR3 has 13 residues. The germline V gene encodes CDR1 SGDLS and CDR2 YYNGEE. Trimming pared 4 bases from V and 1 base from J, leaving 7 bases between. The CDR3 DNA sequence: TGTGCCAGCAGCTCAAGTCGCACAGATACGCAGTATTTT. Translating gives CASSSSRTDTQYF.

This clone has more than one count but fewer than ten. The chain couples TRBV10-1 to TRBJ2-1, with 8 bases aligning to TRBD2. The CDR3 runs 16 residues. Trimming at V came to 5 bases and at J to 2 bases, leaving 8 bases not matched to a gene. In germline, CDR1 is WNHNN, CDR2 SYGVQD (reference sequence). The CDR3 region is CASSLASGSPYNEQFF. The CDR3, as DNA: TGCGCCAGCAGTTTGGCTAGCGGGTCCCCCTACAATGAGCAGTTCTTC.

This clone was recorded once. V usage is TRBV5-4 and J usage is TRBJ2-5; 12 nucleotides align to TRBD2. Germline loops: CDR1 SGHNT, CDR2 YYREEE (reference sequence). This CDR3 is 17 amino acids long. Trimming at V came to 4 bases and at J to 5 bases, leaving 12 bases not matched to a gene. CDR3 in DNA: TGTGCCAGCAGCCTCCCACCTCTAGCGGGAGGGGGGGAGACCCAGTACTTC. Translated: CASSLPPLAGGGETQYF.